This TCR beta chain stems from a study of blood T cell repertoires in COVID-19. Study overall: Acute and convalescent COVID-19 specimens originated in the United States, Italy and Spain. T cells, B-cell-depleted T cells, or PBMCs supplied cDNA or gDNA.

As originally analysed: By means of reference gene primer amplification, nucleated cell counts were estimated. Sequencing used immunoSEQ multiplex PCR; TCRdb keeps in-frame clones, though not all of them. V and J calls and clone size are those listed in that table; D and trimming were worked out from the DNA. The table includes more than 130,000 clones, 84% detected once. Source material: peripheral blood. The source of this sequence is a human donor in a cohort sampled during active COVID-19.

CDR3 region: CASSAKYEQYF. The CDR3 DNA follows: TGTGCCAGCAGTGCCAAATACGAGCAGTACTTC. The V and J genes are TRBV2 and TRBJ2-7, with D hard to call. Germline loops: CDR1 SNHLY, CDR2 FYNNEI. This CDR3 has 11 amino acids. V lost 4 bases to trimming and J lost 4 bases, with 5 bases between them.